These T cell receptor beta chains were read from a single sample in a study of identical twins. In TCRdb, the 5' RACE reads were re-called with MiXCR into one record per CDR3 protein. The table has some 730,000 distinct CDR3 sequences, 18% seen once. This same sample was also taken into another study, of T cells expressing NK-cell markers.

Sequenced material: PBMCs. The receptors were gathered from a young woman in good health. CDR3s include the opening cysteine and the closing phenylalanine or tryptophan. The order of the fields is J gene, clone size, D gene, V gene, CDR3 protein, CDR3 DNA. A D gene is named only where the DNA matches it firmly. The size of a clone is reported for some rows only, either as once, few or many, or as a class for expanded clones.

J: TRBJ1-3
size: few
D: .
V: TRBV18
CDR3: CASSPAEGTGNTIYF
DNA: TGTGCCAGCTCACCGGCGGAGGGTACTGGAAACACCATATATTTT

J: TRBJ1-5
size: .
D: .
V: TRBV28
CDR3: CASSLSPLSLSNQPQHF
DNA: TGTGCCAGCAGTTTAAGCCCACTTAGTCTTAGCAATCAGCCCCAGCATTTT

J: TRBJ2-1
size: few
D: TRBD1
V: TRBV29-1
CDR3: CSVGTGGVNEQFF
DNA: TGCAGCGTTGGGACAGGTGGGGTCAATGAGCAGTTCTTC

J: TRBJ2-2
size: few
D: .
V: TRBV7-9
CDR3: CASSPDWAGIGTGELFF
DNA: TGTGCCAGCAGCCCCGATTGGGCTGGGATTGGGACCGGGGAGCTGTTTTTT

J: TRBJ2-2
size: .
D: .
V: TRBV7-8
CDR3: CASSLEGSGPHTGELFF
DNA: TGTGCCAGCAGCTTAGAGGGGTCAGGGCCGCACACCGGGGAGCTGTTTTTT

J: TRBJ2-7
size: few
D: TRBD2
V: TRBV4-2
CDR3: CASSQDQLAIYEQYF
DNA: TGTGCCAGCAGCCAAGATCAACTAGCGATCTACGAGCAGTACTTC

J: TRBJ2-1
size: few
D: .
V: TRBV20-1
CDR3: CSARESRLVSEQFF
DNA: TGCAGTGCTAGAGAGTCCCGACTAGTGAGTGAGCAGTTCTTC

J: TRBJ2-6
size: few
D: TRBD1
V: TRBV5-1
CDR3: CASSLGQGAGANVLTF
DNA: TGCGCCAGCAGCCTGGGACAGGGGGCCGGGGCCAACGTCCTGACTTTC

J: TRBJ1-1
size: few
D: .
V: TRBV2
CDR3: CASSEDVNTEAFF
DNA: TGTGCCAGCAGTGAAGATGTGAACACTGAAGCTTTCTTT

J: TRBJ2-1
size: few
D: .
V: TRBV7-3
CDR3: CASSLYREVDNEQFF
DNA: TGTGCCAGCAGCTTATACAGGGAAGTGGACAATGAGCAGTTCTTC

J: TRBJ2-1
size: .
D: .
V: TRBV24-1
CDR3: CATSAGDSYNEQFF
DNA: TGTGCCACCAGTGCCGGAGATTCTTACAATGAGCAGTTCTTC

J: TRBJ2-1
size: .
D: TRBD2
V: TRBV20-1
CDR3: CSAPRGGGGLNEQFF
DNA: TGCAGTGCCCCAAGGGGCGGGGGAGGGTTAAATGAGCAGTTCTTC

J: TRBJ1-6
size: .
D: TRBD1
V: TRBV27
CDR3: CASRRGQDAAPLHF
DNA: TGTGCCAGCAGAAGAGGACAGGATGCAGCACCCCTCCACTTT

J: TRBJ2-3
size: many
D: .
V: TRBV7-9
CDR3: CASSLATVNTDTQYF
DNA: TGTGCCAGCAGCTTAGCTACGGTAAACACAGATACGCAGTATTTT

J: TRBJ2-1
size: .
D: TRBD2
V: TRBV6-5
CDR3: CASSLAGARPLFF
DNA: TGTGCCAGCAGCTTAGCGGGAGCCCGTCCGCTGTTCTTC